This is a list of T cell receptor beta chains from one sample in a study of control samples from healthy donors and cancer patients. Produced via immunoSEQ multiplex PCR; TCRdb's table is partial and in-frame only. The sample has 73,000 or so clones, roughly nine tenths seen once. The material sequenced was blood. The receptor source for this set is a woman in her 50s in good health. The CDR3 runs from the conserved cysteine through the conserved F or W. A D gene is named only where the DNA matches it firmly. Clone size is shown for a subset of rows, as once, few, many or a class of expanded clone.

TRBJ2-7,TRBD2,-,TRBV6-6,CASSPQPSGNRQYF,TGTGCCAGCAGTCCACAGCCTAGCGGGAACAGGCAGTACTTC
TRBJ2-3,-,-,TRBV5-1,CASSLGRIAGDTQYF,TGCGCCAGCAGCTTGGGTCGTATCGCGGGGGATACGCAGTATTTT
TRBJ1-2,TRBD1,-,TRBV9,CASSLDRGRGYTF,TGTGCCAGCAGCTTGGACAGGGGGCGAGGCTACACCTTC
TRBJ1-2,-,-,TRBV19,CASTRAGLGYGYTF,TGTGCCAGTACCAGAGCGGGCCTAGGGTATGGCTACACCTTC
TRBJ2-3,-,-,TRBV7-2,CASSASTDTQYF,TGTGCCAGCAGCGCGAGCACAGATACGCAGTATTTT
TRBJ2-1,TRBD2,-,TRBV3-1/TRBV3-2,CASSQDPPSGGREQFF,TGTGCCAGCAGCCAAGACCCCCCTAGCGGCGGAAGGGAGCAGTTCTTC
TRBJ1-5,-,-,TRBV6-2/TRBV6-3,CASSSGQGLGSNQPQHF,TGTGCCAGCAGTTCAGGGCAGGGGCTGGGTAGCAATCAGCCCCAGCATTTT
TRBJ2-1,-,-,TRBV27,CASSPAQGPYNEQFF,TGTGCCAGCAGTCCCGCCCAAGGGCCCTACAATGAGCAGTTCTTC
TRBJ1-2,-,few,TRBV4-1,CASSQVGRRDYGYTF,TGCGCCAGCAGCCAAGTGGGGCGGCGGGACTATGGCTACACCTTC
TRBJ2-1,TRBD2,-,TRBV6-5,CASSYGLAGPNEQFF,TGTGCCAGCAGTTACGGGCTAGCGGGACCCAATGAGCAGTTCTTC
TRBJ2-5,TRBD1,-,TRBV9,CASSMGTGHFLETQYF,TGTGCCAGCAGCATGGGGACAGGGCACTTTTTGGAGACCCAGTACTTC
TRBJ1-2,-,-,TRBV2,CASRSGAVAGYTF,TGTGCCAGCAGGTCAGGGGCAGTGGCGGGCTACACCTTC
TRBJ2-1,TRBD2,-,TRBV7-6,CASSLRVRGRAVYNEQFF,TGTGCCAGCAGCTTAAGGGTACGAGGGAGGGCCGTCTACAATGAGCAGTTCTTC
TRBJ1-4,TRBD1,-,TRBV19,CARTGGSPNLGEKLFF,TGTGCCAGGACAGGGGGCTCACCTAACCTAGGTGAAAAACTGTTTTTT
TRBJ2-1,TRBD2,medium-sized,TRBV27,CASSYTSAGYGEQFF,TGTGCCAGCAGTTATACTAGCGCTGGCTACGGTGAGCAGTTCTTC
TRBJ2-1,-,-,TRBV4-1,CASSQDHGGNEQFF,TGCGCCAGCAGCCAAGATCACGGGGGCAATGAGCAGTTCTTC
TRBJ2-3,TRBD1,-,TRBV29-1,CSATQTGVDTQYF,TGCAGCGCTACTCAAACAGGGGTTGATACGCAGTATTTT
TRBJ2-5,-,-,TRBV11-3,CASSPGAQYF,TGTGCCAGCAGCCCTGGGGCCCAGTACTTC
TRBJ2-2,-,once,TRBV3-1/TRBV3-2,CASSRGGELFF,TGTGCCAGCAGCCGGGGCGGGGAGCTGTTTTTT
TRBJ1-2,-,-,TRBV28,CASSLMDSDGYTF,TGTGCCAGCAGTTTAATGGACAGTGATGGCTACACCTTC
TRBJ2-7,-,-,TRBV28,CASSLRSLNYEQYF,TGTGCCAGCAGTTTAAGGTCACTCAACTACGAGCAGTACTTC
TRBJ2-1,-,-,TRBV10-1,CASIASDKIYNEQFF,TGCGCCAGCATCGCCTCTGACAAAATCTACAATGAGCAGTTCTTC
TRBJ1-5,-,-,TRBV7-9,CASSSDTAKEPQHF,TGTGCCAGCAGCTCTGACACGGCTAAAGAGCCCCAGCATTTT
TRBJ2-7,TRBD2,-,TRBV27,CASSPGTSGDYEQYF,TGTGCCAGCAGCCCAGGGACTAGCGGCGACTACGAGCAGTACTTC
TRBJ2-1,TRBD1,-,TRBV18,CASSPDRRYNEQFF,TGTGCCAGCTCACCGGACAGGAGATACAATGAGCAGTTCTTC
TRBJ1-1,-,-,TRBV29-1,CSVTEQGHTEAFF,TGCAGCGTTACAGAACAGGGACACACTGAAGCTTTCTTT
TRBJ1-1,-,few,TRBV9,CASSPSGGAVTEAFF,TGTGCCAGCAGCCCCTCGGGGGGGGCGGTCACTGAAGCTTTCTTT
TRBJ2-7,TRBD2,-,TRBV18,CASSSRTSAFYEQYF,TGTGCCAGCTCATCTAGGACTAGCGCTTTCTACGAGCAGTACTTC
TRBJ1-2,-,-,TRBV20-1,CSARWTGYTF,TGCAGTGCTAGATGGACAGGCTACACCTTC
TRBJ2-2,-,-,TRBV29-1,CSAALTGELFF,TGCAGCGCCGCTCTGACCGGGGAGCTGTTTTTT
TRBJ2-1,TRBD2,-,TRBV24-1,CATSDLGTSGSRYNEQFF,TGTGCCACCAGTGATTTAGGGACTAGCGGGAGTCGCTACAATGAGCAGTTCTTC
TRBJ1-5,-,-,TRBV24-1,CATSHVGDQPQHF,TGTGCCACCTCCCACGTCGGGGATCAGCCCCAGCATTTT
TRBJ2-7,TRBD1,-,TRBV30,CAWETLTGGRSYEQYF,TGTGCCTGGGAAACCCTGACAGGGGGCAGGTCCTACGAGCAGTACTTC
TRBJ1-5,-,-,TRBV9,CASSEGGQSHQPQHF,TGTGCCAGCAGCGAGGGGGGTCAGTCCCATCAGCCCCAGCATTTT
TRBJ1-5,TRBD1,-,TRBV10-1,CASSEGTEPQHF,TGCGCCAGCAGTGAGGGGACAGAGCCCCAGCATTTT
TRBJ1-2,TRBD1,-,TRBV6-1,CASSEEGHRGSLYGYTF,TGTGCCAGCAGTGAAGAAGGCCACAGGGGGTCTCTCTATGGCTACACCTTC
TRBJ2-1,-,-,TRBV30,CAWTTGVRRGTFF,TGTGCCTGGACCACGGGTGTCAGGAGGGGGACGTTCTTC
TRBJ1-1,-,once,TRBV5-4,CASSLLAENTEAFF,TGTGCCAGCAGCTTGTTGGCAGAGAACACTGAAGCTTTCTTT
TRBJ2-7,-,-,TRBV5-1,CASSRLDNSYEQYF,TGCGCCAGCAGCCGTTTGGACAACTCCTACGAGCAGTACTTC
TRBJ2-1,TRBD1,once,TRBV4-1,CASSHSGTGRGSNEQFF,TGCGCCAGCAGCCATTCCGGGACAGGAAGGGGGAGCAATGAGCAGTTCTTC
TRBJ1-2,-,once,TRBV6-1,CASSDGPVGGYTF,TGTGCCAGCAGTGACGGCCCCGTGGGGGGCTACACCTTC
TRBJ2-1,TRBD2,-,TRBV6-6,CATLAGVRNEQFF,TGTGCAACCCTAGCGGGAGTCAGAAATGAGCAGTTCTTC
TRBJ1-1,TRBD1,-,TRBV15,CATSSGQGRDTEAFF,TGTGCCACCAGCAGCGGACAGGGGCGGGACACTGAAGCTTTCTTT
TRBJ2-1,-,-,TRBV5-1,CASATGNEQFF,TGCGCCAGCGCTACGGGGAATGAGCAGTTCTTC
TRBJ2-7,TRBD1,-,TRBV9,CASSVGDRASYEQYF,TGTGCCAGCAGCGTAGGGGACAGGGCTTCCTACGAGCAGTACTTC
TRBJ1-5,-,-,TRBV5-1,CASRVESSSNQPQHF,TGCGCCAGCCGCGTTGAGTCCAGCTCGAACCAGCCCCAGCATTTT
TRBJ1-1,-,-,TRBV6-4,CASSFGGNTEAFF,TGTGCCAGCAGCTTTGGGGGGAACACTGAAGCTTTCTTT
TRBJ1-2,TRBD1,-,TRBV7-9,CASSLGRDRGGYTF,TGTGCCAGCAGCTTAGGAAGGGACAGGGGTGGCTACACCTTC
TRBJ2-5,-,-,TRBV2,CASMRGPGETQYF,TGTGCCAGCATGAGGGGCCCCGGGGAGACCCAGTACTTC
TRBJ1-4,-,-,TRBV11-2,CASSLDGAGWKLFF,TGTGCCAGCAGCTTAGATGGGGCCGGGTGGAAACTGTTTTTT
TRBJ2-1,-,-,TRBV30,CAWSVSRATEQFF,TGTGCCTGGAGTGTATCGAGGGCGACAGAGCAGTTCTTC
TRBJ1-1,-,-,TRBV3-1/TRBV3-2,CASSLENTEAFF,TGTGCCAGCAGCCTAGAGAACACTGAAGCTTTCTTT
TRBJ2-5,-,few,TRBV9,CASSVTALYVETQYF,TGTGCCAGCAGCGTAACAGCTTTGTACGTAGAGACCCAGTACTTC
TRBJ2-1,-,once,TRBV6-4,CASSDSLEGRINEQFF,TGTGCCAGCAGTGACTCCCTAGAAGGAAGGATCAATGAGCAGTTCTTC
TRBJ2-7,TRBD1,-,TRBV19,CASSSGQGGSYEQYF,TGTGCCAGTAGTTCAGGACAGGGGGGCTCCTACGAGCAGTACTTC